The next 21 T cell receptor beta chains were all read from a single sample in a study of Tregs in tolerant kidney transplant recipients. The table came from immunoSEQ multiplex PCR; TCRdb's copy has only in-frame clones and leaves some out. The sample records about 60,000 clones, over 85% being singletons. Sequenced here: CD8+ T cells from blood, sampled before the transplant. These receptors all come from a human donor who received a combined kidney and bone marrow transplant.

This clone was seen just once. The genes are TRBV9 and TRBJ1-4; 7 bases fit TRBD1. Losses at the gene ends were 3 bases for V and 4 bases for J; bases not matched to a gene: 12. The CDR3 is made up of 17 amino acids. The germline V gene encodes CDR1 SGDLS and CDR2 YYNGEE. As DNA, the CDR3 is TGTGCCAGCAGCGCGAAAGCGACAGGGCCTTTTAATGAAAAACTGTTTTTT. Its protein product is CASSAKATGPFNEKLFF.

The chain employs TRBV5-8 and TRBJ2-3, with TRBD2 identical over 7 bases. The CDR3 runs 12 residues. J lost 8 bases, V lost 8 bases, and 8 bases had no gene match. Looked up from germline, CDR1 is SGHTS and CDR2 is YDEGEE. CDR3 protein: CASRRPGGTQYF. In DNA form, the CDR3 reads TGTGCCAGTAGACGGCCGGGAGGTACGCAGTATTTT.

For the CDR3, the DNA is TGTGCCAGCAGCCTAGGGACTGCGGGAAAAGCTTTCTTT. Its protein is CASSLGTAGKAFF. The V call is TRBV9, the J call TRBJ1-1; possible D gene TRBD1, 5 bases. Trimming left V 4 bases short and J 9 bases short, with 16 bases between. CDR1 is SGDLS and CDR2 is YYNGEE in the germline V gene. There are 13 residues in the CDR3.

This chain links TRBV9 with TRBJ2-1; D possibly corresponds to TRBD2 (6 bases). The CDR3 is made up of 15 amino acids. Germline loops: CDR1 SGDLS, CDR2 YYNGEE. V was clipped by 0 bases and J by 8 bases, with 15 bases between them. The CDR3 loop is CASSVAAAAGHEQFF. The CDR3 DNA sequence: TGTGCCAGCAGCGTAGCTGCGGCGGCGGGGCATGAGCAGTTCTTC.

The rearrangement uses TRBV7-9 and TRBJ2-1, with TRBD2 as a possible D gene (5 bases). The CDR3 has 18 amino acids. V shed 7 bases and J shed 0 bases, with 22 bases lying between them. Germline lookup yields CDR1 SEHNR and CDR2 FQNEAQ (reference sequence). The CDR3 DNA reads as TGTGCCAGCATCCGACTTACGTTTGGGGAGAGCTCCTACAATGAGCAGTTCTTC. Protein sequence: CASIRLTFGESSYNEQFF. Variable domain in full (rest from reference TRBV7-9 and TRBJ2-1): DTGVSQNPRHKITKRGQNVTFRCDPISEHNRLYWYRQTLGQGPEFLTYFQNEAQLEKSRLLSDRFSAERPKGSFSTLEIQRTEQGDSAMYLCASIRLTFGESSYNEQFFGPGTRLTVL.

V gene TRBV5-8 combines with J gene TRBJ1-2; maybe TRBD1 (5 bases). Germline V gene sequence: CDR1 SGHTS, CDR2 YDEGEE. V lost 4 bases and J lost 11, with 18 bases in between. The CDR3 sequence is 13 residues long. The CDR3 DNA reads TGTGCCAGCAGCCCGTTAAGGACACTCCGGTACACCTTC. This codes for CASSPLRTLRYTF.

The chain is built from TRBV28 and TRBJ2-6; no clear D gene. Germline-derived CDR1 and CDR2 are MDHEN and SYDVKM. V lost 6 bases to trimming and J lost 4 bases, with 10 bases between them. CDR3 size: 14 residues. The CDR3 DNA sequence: TGTGCCAGCAGCGACTCAAGCGGGGCCAACGTCCTGACTTTC. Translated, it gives CASSDSSGANVLTF.

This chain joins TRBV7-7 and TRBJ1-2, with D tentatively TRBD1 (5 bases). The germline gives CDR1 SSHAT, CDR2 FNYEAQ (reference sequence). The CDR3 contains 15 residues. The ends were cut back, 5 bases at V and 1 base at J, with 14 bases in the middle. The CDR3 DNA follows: TGTGCCAGCAGCCCCGGGACTGAGTTTAACTATGGCTACACCTTC. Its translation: CASSPGTEFNYGYTF. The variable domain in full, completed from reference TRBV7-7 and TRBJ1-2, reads GAGVSQSPRYKVTKRGQDVTLRCDPISSHATLYWYQQALGQGPEFLTYFNYEAQPDKSGLPSDRFSAERPEGSISTLTIQRTEQRDSAMYRCASSPGTEFNYGYTFGSGTRLTVV.

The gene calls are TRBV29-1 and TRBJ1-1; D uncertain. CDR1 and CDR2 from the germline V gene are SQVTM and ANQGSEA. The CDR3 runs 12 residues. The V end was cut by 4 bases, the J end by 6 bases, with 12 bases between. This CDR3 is CSVGALPPEAFF. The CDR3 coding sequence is TGCAGCGTTGGCGCCCTACCCCCTGAAGCTTTCTTT.

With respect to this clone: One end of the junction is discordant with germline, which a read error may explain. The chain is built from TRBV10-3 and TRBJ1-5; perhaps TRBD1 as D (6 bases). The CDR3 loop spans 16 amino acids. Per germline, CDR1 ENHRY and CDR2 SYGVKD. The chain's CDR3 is CAVSDPLRDTDQPQHF. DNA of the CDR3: TGTGCCGTCAGTGATCCTCTCCGGGACACCGATCAGCCCCAGCATTTT.

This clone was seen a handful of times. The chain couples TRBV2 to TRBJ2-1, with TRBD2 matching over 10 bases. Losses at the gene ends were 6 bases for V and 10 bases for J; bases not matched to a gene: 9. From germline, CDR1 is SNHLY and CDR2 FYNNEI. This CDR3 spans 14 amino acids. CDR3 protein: CASRGASGRGEQFF. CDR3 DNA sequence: TGTGCCAGCAGGGGGGCTAGCGGGAGAGGAGAGCAGTTCTTC.

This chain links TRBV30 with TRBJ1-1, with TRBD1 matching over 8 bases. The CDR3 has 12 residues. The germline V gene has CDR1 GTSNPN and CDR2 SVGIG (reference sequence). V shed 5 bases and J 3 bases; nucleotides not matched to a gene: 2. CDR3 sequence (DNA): TGTGCCTGGTCAGGGGGCGACACTGAAGCTTTCTTT. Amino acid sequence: CAWSGGDTEAFF. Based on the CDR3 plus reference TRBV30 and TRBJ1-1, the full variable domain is SQTIHQWPATLVQPVGSPLSLECTVEGTSNPNLYWYRQAAGRGLQLLFYSVGIGQISSEVPQNLSASRPQDRQFILSSKKLLLSDSGFYLCAWSGGDTEAFFGQGTRLTVV.

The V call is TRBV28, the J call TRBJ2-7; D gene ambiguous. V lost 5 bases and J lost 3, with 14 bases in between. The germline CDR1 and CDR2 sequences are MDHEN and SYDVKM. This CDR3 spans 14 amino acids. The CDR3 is CASSLRALHYEQYF. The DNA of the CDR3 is TGTGCCAGCAGTCTTAGAGCACTTCACTACGAGCAGTACTTC.

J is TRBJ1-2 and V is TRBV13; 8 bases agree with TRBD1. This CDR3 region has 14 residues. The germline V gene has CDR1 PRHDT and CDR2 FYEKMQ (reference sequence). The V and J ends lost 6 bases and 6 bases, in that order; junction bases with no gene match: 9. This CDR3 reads CASRADRADDGYTF. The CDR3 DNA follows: TGTGCCAGCAGGGCGGACAGGGCCGACGATGGCTACACCTTC.

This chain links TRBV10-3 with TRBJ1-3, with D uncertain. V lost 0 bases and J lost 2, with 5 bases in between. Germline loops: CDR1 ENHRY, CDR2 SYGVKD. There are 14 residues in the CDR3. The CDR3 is CAISESGTGNTIYF. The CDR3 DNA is TGTGCCATCAGTGAGTCGGGCACTGGAAACACCATATATTTT.

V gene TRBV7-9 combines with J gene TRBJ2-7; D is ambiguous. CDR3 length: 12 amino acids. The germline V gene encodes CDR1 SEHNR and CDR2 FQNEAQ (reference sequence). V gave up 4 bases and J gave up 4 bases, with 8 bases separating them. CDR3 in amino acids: CASSSRSYEQYF. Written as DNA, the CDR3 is TGTGCCAGCAGCTCCCGGTCTTACGAGCAGTACTTC.

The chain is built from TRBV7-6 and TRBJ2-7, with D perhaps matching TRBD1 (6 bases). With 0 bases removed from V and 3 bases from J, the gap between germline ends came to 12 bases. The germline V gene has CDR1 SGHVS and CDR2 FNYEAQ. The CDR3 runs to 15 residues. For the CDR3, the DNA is TGTGCCAGCAGCTTAGCCGCAGGGGTGGACTACGAGCAGTACTTC. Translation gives CASSLAAGVDYEQYF.

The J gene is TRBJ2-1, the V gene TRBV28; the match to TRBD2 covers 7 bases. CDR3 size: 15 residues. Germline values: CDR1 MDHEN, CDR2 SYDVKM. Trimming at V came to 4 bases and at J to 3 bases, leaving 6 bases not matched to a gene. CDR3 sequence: CASSWRGIFYNEQFF. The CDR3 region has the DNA TGTGCCAGCAGTTGGCGGGGGATCTTCTACAATGAGCAGTTCTTC.

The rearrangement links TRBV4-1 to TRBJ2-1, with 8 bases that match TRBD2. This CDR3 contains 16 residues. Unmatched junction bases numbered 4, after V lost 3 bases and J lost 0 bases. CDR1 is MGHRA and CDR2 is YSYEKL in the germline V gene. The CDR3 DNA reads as TGCGCCAGCAGCCACCGACTAGCGCTCTCCTACAATGAGCAGTTCTTC. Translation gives CASSHRLALSYNEQFF.

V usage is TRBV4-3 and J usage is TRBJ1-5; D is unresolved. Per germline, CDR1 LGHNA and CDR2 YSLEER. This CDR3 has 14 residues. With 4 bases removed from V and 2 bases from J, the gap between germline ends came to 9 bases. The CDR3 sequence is CASSLYPGNQPQHF. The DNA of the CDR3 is TGCGCCAGCAGCCTCTACCCTGGCAATCAGCCCCAGCATTTT.

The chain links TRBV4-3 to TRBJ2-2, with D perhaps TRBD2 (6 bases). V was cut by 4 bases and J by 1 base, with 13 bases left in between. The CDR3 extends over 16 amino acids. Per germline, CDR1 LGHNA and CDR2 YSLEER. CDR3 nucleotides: TGCGCCAGCAGCCCGGAGGGGACTGAGAACACCGGGGAGCTGTTTTTT. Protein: CASSPEGTENTGELFF.